This T cell receptor beta chain was obtained from a study of graft-versus-host responses after intestinal transplantation (TCRdb year 2021). Regarding the study in general: The transplants that recipients got were multivisceral, liver-intestinal, or isolated intestinal. Anti-thymocyte globulin induction was given to all recipients, followed by maintenance tacrolimus and steroids for about 3 years. Graft-versus-host and host-versus-graft alloreactive T cell clones were tracked in the graft, circulation and bone marrow after intestinal transplantation using bulk TCR-beta CDR3 sequencing. To identify alloreactive clones, pre-transplant mixed lymphocyte reaction products were sequenced and compared with unstimulated pre-transplant donor and recipient T cells. The cohort enrolled roughly 25 intestinal transplant recipients including one retransplant, and a few patients lacking pretransplant specimens were excluded. A peak of at least 4% donor T cells among recipient peripheral blood mononuclear cells was the definition used for donor T cell macrochimerism. Rather than being sequenced by the commercial service, samples from a few later patients were sequenced in-house on an Illumina MiSeq and processed with MiXCR. Summary of the overall study and its limitations: The relatively low number and heterogeneity of intestinal transplant patients limited the conclusions. GvH clones were detected in recipient bone marrow, and some of these GvH clones were observed earlier in ileal mucosa or blood, consistent with an intestinal mucosal origin. Early after transplant, peak levels of circulating GvH clones were found to be associated with declines in HvG clones. In the allografts of patients with donor T cell macrochimerism, GvH to HvG T cell clonal ratios were high.

With respect to this clone: Its recognized antigen is unknown. Base qualities were left out, and no much larger clone turns up one base away.

Blood samples were collected up to 4 times in the first month after transplant and then at least monthly when available. CDR3 length: 16 amino acids, cysteine to phenylalanine. The CDR3 DNA has 48 bases and is translated from base 1. The germline V gene specifies SGDLS as CDR1 and YYNGEE as CDR2. Cut back by 0 bases and 1 base, the V and J ends lie 13 bases apart. Preparation of the library involved the immunoSEQ multiplex PCR assay. High-throughput TCR-beta CDR3 sequencing of genomic DNA from most patients was performed by Adaptive Biotechnologies. The paper's data handling went like this. Adaptive's ImmunoSEQ software supplied the TCR sequencing data for 15 to 20 patients, while MiXCR and VDJtools were used to process a few other patients. CDR3 nucleotide sequences shared between donor and recipient were removed because their origin could not be assigned. To be classed as alloreactive, a clone needed at least 2-fold expansion over unstimulated cells and a minimum CFSE-low frequency of 0.002% (template counts) or 0.001% (read counts). Clones detected in sequenced pre-transplant spleen, lymph node, or MLR CFSE-low populations of the donor or recipient were defined as mappable. The cumulative frequency of alloreactive clones was calculated as a percentage of all sequences, weighted by copy number. TCRdb carries this immuneACCESS record with in-frame sequences only. Its versions omit some clonotypes, under half of them owing to an unresolved V gene in the studies checked, with the rest unexplained. V, J and clone size reflect that table, while D and trimming were determined from the DNA. The sample yields 43,000 or so clones; roughly 94% were counted once. The ten largest clones take up roughly 1.5% of the sample.

The sample was PBMCs, taken 335 days after intestinal transplant. This receptor was taken from a human patient who received an intestinal transplant, so some T cells may come from the graft donor. The rearrangement combines TRBV9 with TRBJ1-2; tentative D gene TRBD1, with 6 bases matching. The CDR3 region has the sequence CASSVDRQDFNYGYTF. The bases read TGTGCCAGCAGCGTAGATCGACAGGACTTTAACTATGGCTACACCTTC. Here the CDR3 is joined to the reference TRBV9 and TRBJ1-2 genes, and the full variable domain is: DSGVTQTPKHLITATGQRVTLRCSPRSGDLSVYWYQQSLDQGLQFLIQYYNGEERAKGNILERFSAQQFPDLHSELNLSSLELGDSALYFCASSVDRQDFNYGYTFGSGTRLTVV.